The clone carrying this T cell receptor beta chain was recorded a few times. CDR3 length: 17 residues. Germline loops: CDR1 MNHEY, CDR2 SMNVEV (reference sequence). V was cut by 3 bases and J by 2 bases, with 18 bases left in between. TCRdb independently ran MiXCR on the 5' RACE reads; one entry per CDR3 protein. The table records 30,000 to 40,000 distinct CDR3 sequences, under 30% of them present only once. Sequencing was done on a sample of naive CD4+ T cells sorted from a lymph node. Sample subset: naive CD4+ T cells, CD4+CD45RA+CD25-. The clonotype originates from a female donor with breast cancer. V and J are TRBV27 and TRBJ2-3; a weak D match, TRBD1 (6 bases). CDR3 in amino acids: CASSFARPQGITDTQYF. CDR3 coding DNA: TGTGCCAGCAGTTTCGCCCGCCCACAGGGTATCACAGATACGCAGTATTTT.